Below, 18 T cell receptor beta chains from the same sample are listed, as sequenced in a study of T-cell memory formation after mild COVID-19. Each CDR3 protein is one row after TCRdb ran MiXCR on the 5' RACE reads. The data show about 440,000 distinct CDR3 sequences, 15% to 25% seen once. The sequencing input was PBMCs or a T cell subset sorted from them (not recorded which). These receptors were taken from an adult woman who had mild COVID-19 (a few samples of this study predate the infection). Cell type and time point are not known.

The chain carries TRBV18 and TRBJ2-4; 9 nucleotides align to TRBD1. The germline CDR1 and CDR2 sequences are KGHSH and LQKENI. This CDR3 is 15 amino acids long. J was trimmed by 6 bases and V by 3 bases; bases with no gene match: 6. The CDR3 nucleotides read TGTGCCAGCTCACCGGAACAGGGGGCGGTAAACATTCAGTACTTC. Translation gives CASSPEQGAVNIQYF.

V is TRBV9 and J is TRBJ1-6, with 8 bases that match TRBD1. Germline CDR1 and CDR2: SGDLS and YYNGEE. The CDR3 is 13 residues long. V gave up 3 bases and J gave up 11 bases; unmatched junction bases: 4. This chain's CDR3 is CASSGQGPPPLHF. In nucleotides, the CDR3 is TGTGCCAGCAGCGGACAGGGGCCTCCACCCCTCCACTTT.

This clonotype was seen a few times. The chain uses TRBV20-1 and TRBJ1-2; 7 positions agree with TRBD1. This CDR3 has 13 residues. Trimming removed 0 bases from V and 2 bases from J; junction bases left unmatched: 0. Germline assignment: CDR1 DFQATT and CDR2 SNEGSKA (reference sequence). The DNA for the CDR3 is TGCAGTGCTAGAGAGGGACAGAACTATGGCTACACCTTC. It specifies CSAREGQNYGYTF.

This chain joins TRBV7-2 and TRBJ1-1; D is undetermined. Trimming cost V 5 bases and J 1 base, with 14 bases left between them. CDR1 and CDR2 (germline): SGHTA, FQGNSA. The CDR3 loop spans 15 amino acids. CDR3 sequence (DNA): TGTGCCAGCAGCCTAAACCGACTCCCGAACACTGAAGCTTTCTTT. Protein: CASSLNRLPNTEAFF.

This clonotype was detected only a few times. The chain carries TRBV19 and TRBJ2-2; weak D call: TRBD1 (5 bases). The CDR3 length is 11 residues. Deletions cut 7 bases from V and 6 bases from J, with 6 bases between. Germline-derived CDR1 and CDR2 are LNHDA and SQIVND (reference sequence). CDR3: CASTGSGELFF. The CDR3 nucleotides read TGTGCCAGTACAGGGTCCGGGGAGCTGTTTTTT.

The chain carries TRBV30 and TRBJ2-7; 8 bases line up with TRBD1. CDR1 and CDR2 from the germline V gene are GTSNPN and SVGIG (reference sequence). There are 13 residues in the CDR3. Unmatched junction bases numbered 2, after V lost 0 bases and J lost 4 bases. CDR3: CAWSVGTGYEQYF. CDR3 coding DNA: TGTGCCTGGAGTGTAGGGACAGGATACGAGCAGTACTTC.

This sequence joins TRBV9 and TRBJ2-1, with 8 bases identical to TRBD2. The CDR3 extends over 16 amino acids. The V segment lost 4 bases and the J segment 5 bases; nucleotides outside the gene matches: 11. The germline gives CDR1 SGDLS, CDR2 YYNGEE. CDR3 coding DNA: TGTGCCAGCAGCCCTCGGGTAGCGGGGACGAACAATGAGCAGTTCTTC. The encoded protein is CASSPRVAGTNNEQFF.

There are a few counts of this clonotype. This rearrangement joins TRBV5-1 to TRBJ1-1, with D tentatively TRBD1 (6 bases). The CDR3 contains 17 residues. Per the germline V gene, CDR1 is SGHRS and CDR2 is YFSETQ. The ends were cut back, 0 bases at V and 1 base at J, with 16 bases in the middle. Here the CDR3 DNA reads TGCGCCAGCAGCTTGGAACCCCCGGGACATCCGAACACTGAAGCTTTCTTT. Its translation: CASSLEPPGHPNTEAFF. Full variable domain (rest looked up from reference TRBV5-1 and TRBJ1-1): KAGVTQTPRYLIKTRGQQVTLSCSPISGHRSVSWYQQTPGQGLQFLFEYFSETQRNKGNFPGRFSGRQFSNSRSEMNVSTLELGDSALYLCASSLEPPGHPNTEAFFGQGTRLTVV.

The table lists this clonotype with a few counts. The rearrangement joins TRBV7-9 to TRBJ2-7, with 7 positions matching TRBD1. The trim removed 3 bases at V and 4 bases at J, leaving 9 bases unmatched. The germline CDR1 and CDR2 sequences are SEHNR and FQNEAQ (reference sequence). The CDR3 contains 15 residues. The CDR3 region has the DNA TGTGCCAGCAGCTTCGACAGGGTTGAGAGATACGAGCAGTACTTC. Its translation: CASSFDRVERYEQYF.

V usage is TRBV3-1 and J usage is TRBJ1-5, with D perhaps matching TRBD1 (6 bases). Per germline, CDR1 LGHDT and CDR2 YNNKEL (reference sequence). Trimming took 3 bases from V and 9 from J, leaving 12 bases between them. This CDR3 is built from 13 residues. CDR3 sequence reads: CASSHSDSGPQHF. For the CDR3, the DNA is TGTGCCAGCAGCCATTCGGACAGCGGGCCCCAGCATTTT.

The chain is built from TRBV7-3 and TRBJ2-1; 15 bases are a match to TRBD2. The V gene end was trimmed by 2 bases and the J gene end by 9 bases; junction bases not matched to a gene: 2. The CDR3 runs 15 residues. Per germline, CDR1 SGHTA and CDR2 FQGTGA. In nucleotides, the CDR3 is TGTGCCAGCAGCTTAGGGACTAGCGGGGGGAGTGAGCAGTTCTTC. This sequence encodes CASSLGTSGGSEQFF.

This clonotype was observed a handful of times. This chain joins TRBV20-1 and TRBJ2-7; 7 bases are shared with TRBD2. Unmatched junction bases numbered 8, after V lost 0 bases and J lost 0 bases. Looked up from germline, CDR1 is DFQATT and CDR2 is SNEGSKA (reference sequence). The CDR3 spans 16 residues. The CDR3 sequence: CSARDLRGGASYEQYF. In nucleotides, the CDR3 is TGCAGTGCTAGAGATCTTCGGGGAGGGGCCTCCTACGAGCAGTACTTC.

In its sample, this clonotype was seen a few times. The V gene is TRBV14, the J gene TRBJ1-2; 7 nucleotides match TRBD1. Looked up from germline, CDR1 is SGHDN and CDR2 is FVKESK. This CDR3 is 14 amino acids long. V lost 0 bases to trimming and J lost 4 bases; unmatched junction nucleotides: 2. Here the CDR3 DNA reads TGTGCCAGCAGCCAAGATGCAGGGGGCTATGGCTACACCTTC. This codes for CASSQDAGGYGYTF. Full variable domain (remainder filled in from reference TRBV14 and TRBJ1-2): EAGVTQFPSHSVIEKGQTVTLRCDPISGHDNLYWYRRVMGKEIKFLLHFVKESKQDESGMPNNRFLAERTGGTYSTLKVQPAELEDSGVYFCASSQDAGGYGYTFGSGTRLTVV.

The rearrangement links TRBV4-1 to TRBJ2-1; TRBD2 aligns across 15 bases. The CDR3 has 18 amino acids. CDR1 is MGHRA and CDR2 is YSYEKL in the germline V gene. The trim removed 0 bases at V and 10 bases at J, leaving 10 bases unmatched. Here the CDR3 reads CASSQDPSGLAGGPEQFF. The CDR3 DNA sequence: TGCGCCAGCAGCCAAGATCCCTCCGGACTAGCGGGGGGGCCAGAGCAGTTCTTC.

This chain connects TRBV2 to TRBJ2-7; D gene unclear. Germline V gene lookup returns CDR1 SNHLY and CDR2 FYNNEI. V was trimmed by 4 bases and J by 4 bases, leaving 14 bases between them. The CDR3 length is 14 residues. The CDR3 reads CASSGDEIGYEQYF. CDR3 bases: TGTGCCAGCAGTGGAGACGAGATTGGGTACGAGCAGTACTTC.

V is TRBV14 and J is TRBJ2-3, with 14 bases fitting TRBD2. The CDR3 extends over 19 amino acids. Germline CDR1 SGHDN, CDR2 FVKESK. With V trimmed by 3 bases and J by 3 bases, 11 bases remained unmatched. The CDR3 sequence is CASSQGLAGEWEPTDTQYF. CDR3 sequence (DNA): TGTGCCAGCAGCCAGGGACTAGCGGGAGAGTGGGAACCGACAGATACGCAGTATTTT.

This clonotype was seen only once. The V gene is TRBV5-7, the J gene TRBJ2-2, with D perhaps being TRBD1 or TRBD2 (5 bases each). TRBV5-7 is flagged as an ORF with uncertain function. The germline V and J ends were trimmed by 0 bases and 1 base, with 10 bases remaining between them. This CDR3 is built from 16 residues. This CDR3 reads CASSLVGDVNTGELFF. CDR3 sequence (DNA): TGTGCCAGCAGCTTGGTCGGGGACGTGAACACCGGGGAGCTGTTTTTT.

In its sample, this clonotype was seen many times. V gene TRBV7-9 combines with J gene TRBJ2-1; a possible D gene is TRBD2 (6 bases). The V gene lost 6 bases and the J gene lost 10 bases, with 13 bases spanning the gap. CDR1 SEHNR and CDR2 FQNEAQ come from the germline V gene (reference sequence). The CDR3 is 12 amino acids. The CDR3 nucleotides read TGTGCCAGCAGTTTATCCGGGGGAGAGCAGTTCTTC. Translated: CASSLSGGEQFF.